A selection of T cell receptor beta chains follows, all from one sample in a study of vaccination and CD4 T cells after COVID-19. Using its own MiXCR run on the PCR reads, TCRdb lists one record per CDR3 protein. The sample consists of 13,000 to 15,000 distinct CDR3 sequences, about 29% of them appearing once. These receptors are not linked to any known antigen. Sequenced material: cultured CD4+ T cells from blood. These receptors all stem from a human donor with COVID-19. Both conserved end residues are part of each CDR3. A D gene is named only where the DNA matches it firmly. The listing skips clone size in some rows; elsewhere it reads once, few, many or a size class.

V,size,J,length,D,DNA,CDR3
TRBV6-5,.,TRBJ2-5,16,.,TGTGCCAGCAGTTACTCTGGACCCGGGGGCGCGGGGACCCAGTACTTC,CASSYSGPGGAGTQYF
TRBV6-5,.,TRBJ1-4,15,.,TGTGCCAGCAGTTACGGGGGATCAACTAATGAAAAACTGTTTTTT,CASSYGGSTNEKLFF
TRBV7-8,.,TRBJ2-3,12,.,TGTGCCAGCAGCCCCGGAACAGATACGCAGTATTTT,CASSPGTDTQYF
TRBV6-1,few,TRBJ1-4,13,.,TGTGCCAGCAGAAGGCAGAGTCATGAAAAACTGTTTTTT,CASRRQSHEKLFF
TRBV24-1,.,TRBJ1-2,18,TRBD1,TGTGCCACCAGTGATCCCCATAATCCCGACAGGGACCAGGAAGGCTACACCTTC,CATSDPHNPDRDQEGYTF
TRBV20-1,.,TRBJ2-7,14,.,TGCAGTGCTAGAGACGGGGGGCTTACCTACGAGCAGTACTTC,CSARDGGLTYEQYF
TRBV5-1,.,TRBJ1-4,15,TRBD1,TGCGCCAGCAGCCATCGACAGGGGTCTAATGAAAAACTGTTTTTT,CASSHRQGSNEKLFF
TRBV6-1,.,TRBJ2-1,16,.,TGTGCCAGCAGTGAATTTTTGGGCAGCTCCTACAATGAGCAGTTCTTC,CASSEFLGSSYNEQFF
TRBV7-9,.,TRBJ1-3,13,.,TGTGCCAGCATTCTCGGCAGTGGAAACACCATATATTTT,CASILGSGNTIYF
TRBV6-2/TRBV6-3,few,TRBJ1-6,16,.,TGTGCCAGCACCCAGGCGAGGGCGGCGAATAATTCACCCCTCCACTTT,CASTQARAANNSPLHF
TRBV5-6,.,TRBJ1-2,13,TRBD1,TGTGCCAGCAGCTTGGAGGGGGCCAATGGCTACACCTTC,CASSLEGANGYTF
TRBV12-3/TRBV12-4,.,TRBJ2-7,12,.,TGTGCCAGCACACGGGGGGCCCGTGAGCAGTACTTC,CASTRGAREQYF
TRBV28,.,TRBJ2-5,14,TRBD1,TGTGCCAGCAGTCCCCCGGGACAGACGAAGACCCAGTACTTC,CASSPPGQTKTQYF
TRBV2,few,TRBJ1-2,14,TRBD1,TGTGCCAGCAGTCACGACAGGGTGCCAAATGGCTACACCTTC,CASSHDRVPNGYTF
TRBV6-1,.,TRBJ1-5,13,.,TGTGCCAGCAGTGAATTAGGGGGTCAGCCCCAGCATTTT,CASSELGGQPQHF
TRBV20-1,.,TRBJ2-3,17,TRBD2,TGCAGTGCTAGAGATCGTACTAGCGGGGGGCACACAGATACGCAGTATTTT,CSARDRTSGGHTDTQYF
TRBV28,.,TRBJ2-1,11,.,TGTGCCAGCAGTGCCCTCGGGGAGCAGTTCTTC,CASSALGEQFF
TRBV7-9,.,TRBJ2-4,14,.,TGTGCCAGCAGCCCCGAGACCTCGCGGAACATTCAGTACTTC,CASSPETSRNIQYF
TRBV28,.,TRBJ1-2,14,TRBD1,TGTGCCAGCATTTCGTTGGGACAGGGCTATGGCTACACCTTC,CASISLGQGYGYTF
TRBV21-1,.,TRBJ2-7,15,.,TGTGCCAGCAGCAAAGGATCCAGGGACCCCTACGAGCAGTACTTC,CASSKGSRDPYEQYF
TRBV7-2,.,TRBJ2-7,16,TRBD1,TGTGCCAGCAGCTTAGGGACCGGGACAGGGGGCTACGAGCAGTACTTC,CASSLGTGTGGYEQYF
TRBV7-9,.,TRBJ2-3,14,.,TGTGCCAGCAGCCTCGGGCGGAACACAGATACGCAGTATTTT,CASSLGRNTDTQYF
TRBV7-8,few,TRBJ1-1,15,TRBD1,TGTGCCAGCAGCTCCGACAGGGCCGGTGGCACTGAAGCTTTCTTT,CASSSDRAGGTEAFF
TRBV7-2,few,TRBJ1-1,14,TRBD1,TGTGCCAGCAGGCGGGGGACAGGGTACACTGAAGCTTTCTTT,CASRRGTGYTEAFF
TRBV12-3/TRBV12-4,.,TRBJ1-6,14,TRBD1,TGTGCCAGCAGTTTCCGGGACAGTAATTCACCCCTCCACTTT,CASSFRDSNSPLHF
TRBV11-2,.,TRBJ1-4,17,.,TGTGCCAGCAGCCCCCGTCAGGGCCTAGCAACTAATGAAAAACTGTTTTTT,CASSPRQGLATNEKLFF
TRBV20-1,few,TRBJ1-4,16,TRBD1,TGCAGTGCACTACGACAGGGGGCGCGGGCGGATGAAAAACTGTTTTTT,CSALRQGARADEKLFF
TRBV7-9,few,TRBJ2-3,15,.,TGTGCCAGCAGCTTAGGGACAATAGACACAGATACGCAGTATTTT,CASSLGTIDTDTQYF
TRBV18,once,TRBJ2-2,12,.,TGTGCCAGCTCACCACCGTCCGGGGAGCTGTTTTTT,CASSPPSGELFF
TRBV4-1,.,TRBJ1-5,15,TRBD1,TGCGCCAGCAGCCGAGGGACAGGGTTAAATCAGCCCCAGCATTTT,CASSRGTGLNQPQHF